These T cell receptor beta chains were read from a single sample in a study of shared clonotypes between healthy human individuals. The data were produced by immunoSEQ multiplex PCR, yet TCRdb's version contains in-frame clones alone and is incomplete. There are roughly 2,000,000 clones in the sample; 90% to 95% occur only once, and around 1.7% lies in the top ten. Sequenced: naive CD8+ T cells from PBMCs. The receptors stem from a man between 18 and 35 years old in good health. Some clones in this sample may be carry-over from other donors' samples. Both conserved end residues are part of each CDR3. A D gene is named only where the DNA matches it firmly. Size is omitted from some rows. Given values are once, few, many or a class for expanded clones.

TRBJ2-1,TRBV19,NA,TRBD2,CASIAGGAFGEQFF,TGTGCCAGTATAGCGGGAGGGGCTTTTGGTGAGCAGTTCTTC
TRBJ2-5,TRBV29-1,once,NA,CSVAEARGTQYF,TGCAGCGTTGCTGAGGCGCGGGGGACCCAGTACTTC
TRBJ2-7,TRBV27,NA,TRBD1,CASSPSPGTGAYEQYF,TGTGCCAGCAGTCCCAGCCCCGGGACAGGGGCCTACGAGCAGTACTTC
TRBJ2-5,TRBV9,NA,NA,CASSARETRETQYF,TGTGCCAGCAGCGCCCGGGAGACCCGGGAGACCCAGTACTTC
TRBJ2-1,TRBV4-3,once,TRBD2,CASSQGLAGGNEQFF,TGCGCCAGCAGCCAAGGACTAGCGGGAGGCAATGAGCAGTTCTTC
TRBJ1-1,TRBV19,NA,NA,CASSIGSGLGTEAFF,TGTGCCAGTAGTATAGGTTCAGGGTTAGGTACTGAAGCTTTCTTT
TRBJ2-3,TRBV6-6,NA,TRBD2,CASSPELAGVGDTQYF,TGTGCCAGCAGCCCCGAACTAGCGGGAGTGGGAGATACGCAGTATTTT
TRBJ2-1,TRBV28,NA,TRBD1,CASSLSGQGFNEQFF,TGTGCCAGCAGTTTGTCGGGACAGGGCTTCAATGAGCAGTTCTTC
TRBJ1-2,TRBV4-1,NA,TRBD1,CASSQGTVSNYGYTF,TGCGCCAGCAGCCAGGGGACAGTAAGTAACTATGGCTACACCTTC
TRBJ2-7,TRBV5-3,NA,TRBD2,CARSLMAGVYHEQYF,TGTGCCAGAAGCTTGATGGCGGGAGTGTACCACGAGCAGTACTTC
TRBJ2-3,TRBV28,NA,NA,CASSLIAAREDTQYF,TGTGCCAGCAGTTTGATAGCGGCCAGGGAAGATACGCAGTATTTT
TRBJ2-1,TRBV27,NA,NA,CASSLSSGNEQFF,TGTGCCAGCAGTTTATCGTCGGGCAATGAGCAGTTCTTC
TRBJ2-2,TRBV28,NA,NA,CASSNLMNTGELFF,TGTGCCAGCAGTAATCTTATGAACACCGGGGAGCTGTTTTTT
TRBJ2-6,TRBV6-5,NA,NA,CASSADSGANVLTF,TGTGCCAGCAGCGCAGACTCTGGGGCCAACGTCCTGACTTTC
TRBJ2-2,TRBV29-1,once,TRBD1,CSGAGTANTGELFF,TGCAGTGGCGCCGGGACAGCGAACACCGGGGAGCTGTTTTTT
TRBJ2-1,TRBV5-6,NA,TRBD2,CASSPGTSGRAWNEQFF,TGTGCCAGCAGCCCGGGGACTAGCGGGAGGGCCTGGAATGAGCAGTTCTTC
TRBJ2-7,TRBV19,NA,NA,CASSSRGLYEQYF,TGTGCCAGTAGCTCCCGGGGCCTTTACGAGCAGTACTTC
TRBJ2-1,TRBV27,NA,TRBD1,CASSMTGDDEQFF,TGTGCCAGCAGCATGACAGGGGACGATGAGCAGTTCTTC
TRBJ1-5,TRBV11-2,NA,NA,CASSLSGHSNQPQHF,TGTGCCAGCAGCTTATCGGGACATAGCAATCAGCCCCAGCATTTT
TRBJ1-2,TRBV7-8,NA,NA,CASSFSRLDGYTF,TGTGCCAGCAGCTTTTCTCGGCTGGATGGCTACACCTTC
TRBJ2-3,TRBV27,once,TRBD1,CASSSLDRADTQYF,TGTGCCAGCAGTTCCCTCGACAGGGCAGATACGCAGTATTTT
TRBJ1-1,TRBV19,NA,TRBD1,CASSLSKTGGSEAFF,TGTGCCAGTAGCCTCTCAAAAACAGGGGGCTCTGAAGCTTTCTTT
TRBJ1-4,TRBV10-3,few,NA,CATHWGPDGEKLFF,TGTGCCACCCACTGGGGTCCCGACGGTGAAAAACTGTTTTTT
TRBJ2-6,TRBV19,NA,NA,CASLQGSSGANVLTF,TGTGCCAGTCTACAGGGATCCTCTGGGGCCAACGTCCTGACTTTC
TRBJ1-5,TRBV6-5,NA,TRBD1,CASRAGTGDQPQHF,TGTGCCAGCAGGGCAGGGACAGGGGATCAGCCCCAGCATTTT
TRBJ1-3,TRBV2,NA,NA,CASSDRDKKSGNTIYF,TGTGCCAGCAGTGATCGGGACAAAAAATCTGGAAACACCATATATTTT
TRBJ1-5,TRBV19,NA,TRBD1,CASSYVRDRGGQPQHF,TGTGCCAGTAGCTACGTCCGGGACAGGGGCGGTCAGCCCCAGCATTTT
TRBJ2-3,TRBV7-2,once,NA,CASSLGGFSTDTQYF,TGTGCCAGCAGCTTAGGGGGTTTTAGCACAGATACGCAGTATTTT
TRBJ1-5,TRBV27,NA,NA,CASSWRAANQPQHF,TGTGCCAGCAGTTGGAGGGCAGCAAATCAGCCCCAGCATTTT
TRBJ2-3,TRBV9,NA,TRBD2,CASSVEGLASSTDTQYF,TGTGCCAGCAGCGTAGAGGGACTAGCGTCTAGCACAGATACGCAGTATTTT
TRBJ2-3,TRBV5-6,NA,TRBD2,CASSMGAGPVTDTQYF,TGTGCCAGCTCCATGGGAGCGGGACCAGTCACAGATACGCAGTATTTT
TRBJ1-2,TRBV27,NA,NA,CASTSGVGYTF,TGTGCCAGCACCTCAGGGGTCGGCTACACCTTC
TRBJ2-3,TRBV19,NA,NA,CASSMGAPPGGTDTQYF,TGTGCCAGTAGTATGGGGGCCCCGCCTGGGGGAACAGATACGCAGTATTTT
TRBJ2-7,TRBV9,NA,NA,CASSAGTEAYEQYF,TGTGCCAGCAGCGCCGGGACGGAAGCCTACGAGCAGTACTTC
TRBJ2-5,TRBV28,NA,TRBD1,CASRPDRDRGLWETQYF,TGTGCCAGCAGGCCCGACCGGGACAGGGGGCTTTGGGAGACCCAGTACTTC
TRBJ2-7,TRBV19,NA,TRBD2,CASSISWASGNYEQYF,TGTGCCAGTAGTATAAGCTGGGCTAGCGGGAACTACGAGCAGTACTTC
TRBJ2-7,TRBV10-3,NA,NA,CAISDSSGAYEQYF,TGTGCCATCAGTGATTCAAGCGGCGCCTACGAGCAGTACTTC
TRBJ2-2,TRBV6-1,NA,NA,CASSEVRSPTGELFF,TGTGCCAGCAGTGAGGTCAGGTCTCCGACCGGGGAGCTGTTTTTT
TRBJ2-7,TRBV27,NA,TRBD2,CASRPLAGGAGGQYF,TGTGCCAGCAGACCTCTAGCGGGAGGGGCAGGGGGGCAGTACTTC
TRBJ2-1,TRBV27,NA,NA,CASSLAGGYNEQFF,TGTGCCAGCAGTTTAGCGGGCGGATACAATGAGCAGTTCTTC
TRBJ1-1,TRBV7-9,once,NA,CASSPGGGLNTEAFF,TGTGCCAGCAGCCCTGGGGGCGGACTGAACACTGAAGCTTTCTTT
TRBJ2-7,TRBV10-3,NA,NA,CAIGGAEQYF,TGTGCCATCGGGGGCGCCGAGCAGTACTTC
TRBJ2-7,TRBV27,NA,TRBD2,CASSLSGRAGEQYF,TGTGCCAGCAGTTTATCCGGGAGGGCCGGCGAGCAGTACTTC
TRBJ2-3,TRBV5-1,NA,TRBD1,CASSFTSGQGAWTDTQYF,TGCGCCAGCAGCTTTACTTCCGGTCAGGGGGCATGGACAGATACGCAGTATTTT
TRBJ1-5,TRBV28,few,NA,CASSSGGQPQHF,TGTGCCAGCAGTTCGGGAGGTCAGCCCCAGCATTTT
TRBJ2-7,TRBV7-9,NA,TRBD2,CASSATPGLAASEQYF,TGTGCCAGCAGTGCTACCCCGGGACTAGCGGCCTCCGAGCAGTACTTC
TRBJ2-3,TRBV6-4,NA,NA,CASSELGGASDTQYF,TGTGCCAGCAGTGAACTAGGCGGGGCCTCAGATACGCAGTATTTT
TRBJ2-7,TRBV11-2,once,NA,CASSLGNFYYEQYF,TGTGCCAGCAGCTTAGGGAACTTCTACTACGAGCAGTACTTC
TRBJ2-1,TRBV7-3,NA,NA,CASSLGNEQFF,TGTGCCAGCAGCTTGGGAAATGAGCAGTTCTTC
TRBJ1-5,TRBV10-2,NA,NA,CASSSGGTQPQHF,TGCGCCAGCAGTTCTGGGGGAACTCAGCCCCAGCATTTT
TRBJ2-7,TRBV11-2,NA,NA,CASSLIGPAYEQYF,TGTGCCAGCAGCTTAATCGGACCGGCCTACGAGCAGTACTTC
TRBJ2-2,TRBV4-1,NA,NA,CASSPVQRDRTGELFF,TGCGCCAGCAGCCCCGTTCAACGGGATCGGACCGGGGAGCTGTTTTTT
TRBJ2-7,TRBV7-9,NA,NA,CASSSPWDRAYEQYF,TGTGCCAGCAGCTCCCCGTGGGACCGAGCCTACGAGCAGTACTTC
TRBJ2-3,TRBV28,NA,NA,CASKLVMTDTQYF,TGTGCCAGCAAACTAGTTATGACAGATACGCAGTATTTT
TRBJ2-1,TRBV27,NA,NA,CASSRPDNEQFF,TGTGCCAGCAGTAGACCAGATAATGAGCAGTTCTTC